These T cell receptor beta chains were read from a single sample in a study of radiotherapy plus CTLA-4 blockade in lung cancer. Assay: immunoSEQ multiplex PCR; the TCRdb copy retains only in-frame clones and omits some. The data contain over 75,000 clones, roughly 80% of them seen just once; the ten biggest clones take up around 0.78%. This specimen consisted of peripheral blood, obtained from a patient treated with radiotherapy plus ipilimumab. The receptors derive from a human donor with non-small cell lung cancer who had stable disease on radiotherapy plus ipilimumab. CDR3s leave out the opening cysteine and the closing phenylalanine or tryptophan. Clone size is stated in some rows and not others, as once, few, many or a class when expanded.

TRBJ2-3,TRBV28,-,ASSLPGPSTQY
TRBJ2-2,TRBV5-1,once,ASSLVPRGTGELF
TRBJ1-6,TRBV10-3,-,AIRQGNSPLH
TRBJ1-6,TRBV9,-,ASSVAWGRGDPLH
TRBJ2-6,TRBV19,few,ASSIGRGRSGANVLT
TRBJ2-5,TRBV18,once,ASSPPGAGETQY
TRBJ2-1,TRBV10-1,-,ASSLPGQDREQF
TRBJ2-7,TRBV28,-,ASSLNGLYEQY
TRBJ1-5,TRBV7-8,-,ASSLGGGGNQPQH
TRBJ1-2,TRBV4-2,-,ASSPGQGPDYGYT
TRBJ2-1,TRBV5-1,-,ASSQTSGNNEQF
TRBJ2-7,TRBV19,-,ASSTLAGTGGNEQY
TRBJ1-1,TRBV11-2,-,ASSLAPGTEAF
TRBJ2-7,TRBV5-1,-,ASSLGWGRGGYEQY
TRBJ1-6,TRBV28,-,ASSLQGPRAPLH
TRBJ1-2,TRBV11-3,-,ASSNRGNYGYT
TRBJ1-4,TRBV2,-,ASSLTGVNEKLF
TRBJ1-2,TRBV29-1,-,SVDQGGNYGYT
TRBJ1-2,TRBV7-2,-,ASSLAGEQGIGGYT
TRBJ2-7,TRBV10-3,-,AISDHTEWDEQY